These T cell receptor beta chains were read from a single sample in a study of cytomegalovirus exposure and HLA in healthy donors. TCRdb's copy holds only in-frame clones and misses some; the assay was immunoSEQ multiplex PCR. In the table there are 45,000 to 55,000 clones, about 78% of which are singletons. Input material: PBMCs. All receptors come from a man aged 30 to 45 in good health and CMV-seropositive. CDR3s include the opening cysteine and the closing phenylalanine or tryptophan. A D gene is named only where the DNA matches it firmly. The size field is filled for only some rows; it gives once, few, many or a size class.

CDR3nt: TGTGCCAGCAGTCGGAACGCGAGGGACACTGAAGCTTTCTTT; CDR3aa: CASSRNARDTEAFF; len: 14; v_gene: TRBV6-5; j_gene: TRBJ1-1; d_gene: NA; abundance: few
CDR3nt: TGTGCCACCAGCAGAGAAGGGAGGGGCACCGGGGAGCTGTTTTTT; CDR3aa: CATSREGRGTGELFF; len: 15; v_gene: TRBV15; j_gene: TRBJ2-2; d_gene: TRBD2; abundance: once
CDR3nt: TGCGCCAGCAGCCGGACTAGCGGGGGGGCCAACTACGAGCAGTACTTC; CDR3aa: CASSRTSGGANYEQYF; len: 16; v_gene: TRBV5-1; j_gene: TRBJ2-7; d_gene: TRBD2; abundance: few
CDR3nt: TGTGCCAGCAGCTTTATTCACTTTCGGGGGACCACTGAAGCTTTCTTT; CDR3aa: CASSFIHFRGTTEAFF; len: 16; v_gene: TRBV5-8; j_gene: TRBJ1-1; d_gene: NA; abundance: NA
CDR3nt: TGCAGCGTTGAAGAAGGGACTAGCGGCAACAATGAGCAGTTCTTC; CDR3aa: CSVEEGTSGNNEQFF; len: 15; v_gene: TRBV29-1; j_gene: TRBJ2-1; d_gene: TRBD2; abundance: NA
CDR3nt: TGCGCCAGCAGGCTAGACGGTGAAGCTTTCTTT; CDR3aa: CASRLDGEAFF; len: 11; v_gene: TRBV4-1; j_gene: TRBJ1-1; d_gene: NA; abundance: once
CDR3nt: TGTGCCAGCAGCTTGGCTAGTTACGAGCAGTACTTC; CDR3aa: CASSLASYEQYF; len: 12; v_gene: TRBV5-6; j_gene: TRBJ2-7; d_gene: NA; abundance: NA
CDR3nt: TGTGCCAGCAGTGAATTGCTCCTAGCGGGGGGGTTTGGTACGCAGTATTTT; CDR3aa: CASSELLLAGGFGTQYF; len: 17; v_gene: TRBV25-1; j_gene: TRBJ2-3; d_gene: TRBD2; abundance: NA
CDR3nt: TGCAGCGTTGAAGATCTAAGGACAGGGGCCTCCTTC; CDR3aa: CSVEDLRTGASF; len: 12; v_gene: TRBV29-1; j_gene: TRBJ1-2; d_gene: TRBD1; abundance: once
CDR3nt: TGTGCCAGCAACCGGGGGAACACTGAAGCTTTCTTT; CDR3aa: CASNRGNTEAFF; len: 12; v_gene: TRBV6-5; j_gene: TRBJ1-1; d_gene: NA; abundance: NA
CDR3nt: TGTGCCAGCAGTGCCCGGGGGGGCCCTGAAGCTTTCTTT; CDR3aa: CASSARGGPEAFF; len: 13; v_gene: TRBV6-6; j_gene: TRBJ1-1; d_gene: NA; abundance: NA
CDR3nt: TGTGCCAGCAGAGAACAGGACGGCTATGGCTACACCTTC; CDR3aa: CASREQDGYGYTF; len: 13; v_gene: TRBV5-4; j_gene: TRBJ1-2; d_gene: NA; abundance: NA
CDR3nt: TGCAGCGTTGAATTTCCAAACTCCTACGAGCAGTACTTC; CDR3aa: CSVEFPNSYEQYF; len: 13; v_gene: TRBV29-1; j_gene: TRBJ2-7; d_gene: NA; abundance: NA
CDR3nt: TGTGCCAGCCAGACAGGGGGAAGCTCCTACAATGAGCAGTTCTTC; CDR3aa: CASQTGGSSYNEQFF; len: 15; v_gene: TRBV19; j_gene: TRBJ2-1; d_gene: TRBD1; abundance: NA
CDR3nt: TGTGCCAGCAGTGGTTCGGCGGGGGCCACAGATACGCAGTATTTT; CDR3aa: CASSGSAGATDTQYF; len: 15; v_gene: TRBV6-4; j_gene: TRBJ2-3; d_gene: NA; abundance: once
CDR3nt: TGTGCCAGCAGCTTGGGGACAGGGGGCACCGGGGAGCTGTTTTTT; CDR3aa: CASSLGTGGTGELFF; len: 15; v_gene: TRBV5-6; j_gene: TRBJ2-2; d_gene: TRBD1; abundance: NA
CDR3nt: TGCGCCAGCAGCTACCCGCCGGGACAGGGGATAAATGAGCAGTTCTTC; CDR3aa: CASSYPPGQGINEQFF; len: 16; v_gene: TRBV5-1; j_gene: TRBJ2-1; d_gene: TRBD1; abundance: NA
CDR3nt: TGTGCCAGTAGGTTACCCGGACAGGGGAGCACTGAAGCTTTCTTT; CDR3aa: CASRLPGQGSTEAFF; len: 15; v_gene: TRBV19; j_gene: TRBJ1-1; d_gene: TRBD1; abundance: few
CDR3nt: TGTGCCATCAGTGAGTCCCAGGGTTCTTCACCCCTCCACTTT; CDR3aa: CAISESQGSSPLHF; len: 14; v_gene: TRBV10-3; j_gene: TRBJ1-6; d_gene: NA; abundance: NA
CDR3nt: TGTGCCAGTAGTATTCGGGACAGGGGCACAGATACGCAGTATTTT; CDR3aa: CASSIRDRGTDTQYF; len: 15; v_gene: TRBV19; j_gene: TRBJ2-3; d_gene: TRBD1; abundance: NA
CDR3nt: TGCAGCGTTGAGGGACAGGAATACACCGGGGAGCTGTTTTTT; CDR3aa: CSVEGQEYTGELFF; len: 14; v_gene: TRBV29-1; j_gene: TRBJ2-2; d_gene: TRBD1; abundance: NA
CDR3nt: TGTGCCAGCAGTGAGATCGGGGGAAATCAGCCCCAGCATTTT; CDR3aa: CASSEIGGNQPQHF; len: 14; v_gene: TRBV6-1; j_gene: TRBJ1-5; d_gene: NA; abundance: NA
CDR3nt: TGTGCCAGCAGTTACCTGGGACAGGGGACCACTGAAGCTTTCTTT; CDR3aa: CASSYLGQGTTEAFF; len: 15; v_gene: TRBV6-5; j_gene: TRBJ1-1; d_gene: TRBD1; abundance: NA
CDR3nt: TGTGCCAGCAGTGAAATCAGGGGCGACACTGAAGCTTTCTTT; CDR3aa: CASSEIRGDTEAFF; len: 14; v_gene: TRBV2; j_gene: TRBJ1-1; d_gene: NA; abundance: NA
CDR3nt: TGTGCCAGCAGCTTGTATTCGGGACAGGGTACCTACGAGCAGTACTTC; CDR3aa: CASSLYSGQGTYEQYF; len: 16; v_gene: TRBV7-2; j_gene: TRBJ2-7; d_gene: TRBD1; abundance: NA
CDR3nt: TGTGCCATCAGTCCGGGACTGAACTCCAATCAGCCCCAGCATTTT; CDR3aa: CAISPGLNSNQPQHF; len: 15; v_gene: TRBV10-3; j_gene: TRBJ1-5; d_gene: NA; abundance: NA
CDR3nt: TGTGCCAGCAGTGAGGGACAGAGTGGGAATGAGCAGTTCTTC; CDR3aa: CASSEGQSGNEQFF; len: 14; v_gene: TRBV7-6; j_gene: TRBJ2-1; d_gene: TRBD1; abundance: NA
CDR3nt: TGTGCCAGTAGTATTGGGAAGACAGGGAACGTAAAACTGTTTTTT; CDR3aa: CASSIGKTGNVKLFF; len: 15; v_gene: TRBV19; j_gene: TRBJ1-4; d_gene: TRBD1; abundance: NA
CDR3nt: TGTGCCAGCAGTTTACTACTCAGGGTCAGTGGCTACACCTTC; CDR3aa: CASSLLLRVSGYTF; len: 14; v_gene: TRBV28; j_gene: TRBJ1-2; d_gene: NA; abundance: NA
CDR3nt: TGTGCCAGCTCACCAGGAAGGGGGCCTAACTATGGCTACACCTTC; CDR3aa: CASSPGRGPNYGYTF; len: 15; v_gene: TRBV18; j_gene: TRBJ1-2; d_gene: TRBD1; abundance: NA
CDR3nt: TGTGCCAGCAGCTTAGACAGGGAGAGCTCCTACGAGCAGTACTTC; CDR3aa: CASSLDRESSYEQYF; len: 15; v_gene: TRBV7-6; j_gene: TRBJ2-7; d_gene: NA; abundance: NA
CDR3nt: TGTGCCACCAGCAGAGATCAGGGCGAGCAGTACTTC; CDR3aa: CATSRDQGEQYF; len: 12; v_gene: TRBV15; j_gene: TRBJ2-7; d_gene: NA; abundance: NA
CDR3nt: TGTGCCAGCTCACCCCGCCGGACGGACAGAATGAACACTGAAGCTTTCTTT; CDR3aa: CASSPRRTDRMNTEAFF; len: 17; v_gene: TRBV18; j_gene: TRBJ1-1; d_gene: NA; abundance: NA
CDR3nt: TGTGCCAGCAGCCTTAGCGGGGGCGGCGAGCAGTACTTC; CDR3aa: CASSLSGGGEQYF; len: 13; v_gene: TRBV9; j_gene: TRBJ2-7; d_gene: TRBD2; abundance: few
CDR3nt: TGTGCCAGCAGCTTAGGGGTAGGGGGTGAGCAGTTCTTC; CDR3aa: CASSLGVGGEQFF; len: 13; v_gene: TRBV7-9; j_gene: TRBJ2-1; d_gene: NA; abundance: NA
CDR3nt: TGTGCCAGTACCAGGGGCTATGGCTACACCTTC; CDR3aa: CASTRGYGYTF; len: 11; v_gene: TRBV19; j_gene: TRBJ1-2; d_gene: NA; abundance: NA
CDR3nt: TGTGCCAGCAGCTCAAATCAGGGGGATTCACCCCTCCACTTT; CDR3aa: CASSSNQGDSPLHF; len: 14; v_gene: TRBV7-6; j_gene: TRBJ1-6; d_gene: TRBD1; abundance: NA
CDR3nt: TGTGCCAGCAGCTTTTCCTCAGATACGCAGTATTTT; CDR3aa: CASSFSSDTQYF; len: 12; v_gene: TRBV5-4; j_gene: TRBJ2-3; d_gene: NA; abundance: NA
CDR3nt: TGTGCCAGCACCCCCTCAGGGGCTAATGAAAAACTGTTTTTT; CDR3aa: CASTPSGANEKLFF; len: 14; v_gene: TRBV25-1; j_gene: TRBJ1-4; d_gene: NA; abundance: once
CDR3nt: TGTGCCAGCTCACCATCCTATCCGGGACAGGGAGGAGGAGGCTACACCTTC; CDR3aa: CASSPSYPGQGGGGYTF; len: 17; v_gene: TRBV18; j_gene: TRBJ1-2; d_gene: TRBD1; abundance: NA
CDR3nt: TGTGCCTGGAGTGTAGATCCCCAACAGGATAACCGATACAATGAGCAGTTCTTC; CDR3aa: CAWSVDPQQDNRYNEQFF; len: 18; v_gene: TRBV30; j_gene: TRBJ2-1; d_gene: NA; abundance: NA
CDR3nt: TGTGCCAGCAGCGCGACCCTAATACAGGGAGCGAATTCACCCCTCCACTTT; CDR3aa: CASSATLIQGANSPLHF; len: 17; v_gene: TRBV9; j_gene: TRBJ1-6; d_gene: NA; abundance: NA
CDR3nt: TGTGCCAGCAGCGTGGACAGGCTTATGAACACTGAAGCTTTCTTT; CDR3aa: CASSVDRLMNTEAFF; len: 15; v_gene: TRBV5-4; j_gene: TRBJ1-1; d_gene: TRBD1; abundance: NA
CDR3nt: TGTGCCAGCACCAGAGGAAGACAGTACAATGAGCAGTTCTTC; CDR3aa: CASTRGRQYNEQFF; len: 14; v_gene: TRBV6-5; j_gene: TRBJ2-1; d_gene: NA; abundance: NA
CDR3nt: TGTGCCAGCAGCGGGGGGGAAGAGACCCAGTACTTC; CDR3aa: CASSGGEETQYF; len: 12; v_gene: TRBV7-2; j_gene: TRBJ2-5; d_gene: TRBD2; abundance: NA